Listed here is a single T cell receptor (beta chain). The antigen is not known. Researchers reported that TCR beta cDNA libraries carried unique molecular identifiers. TCRdb passed the PCR reads through MiXCR, listing each CDR3 protein once. The sample holds hundreds of thousands of distinct CDR3 sequences, roughly three fifths seen once. This record belongs to a study of post-analysis software for immune sequencing data. Overall study findings and caveats: Significantly lower normalized Chao1 diversity was seen in multiple sclerosis patients than in controls.

The source material was blood. This sequence originates from a girl aged 2 to 9 with multiple sclerosis.

CDR3 in DNA: TGCAGTGCTAGCAAGCGGGAGGGCCATCGGTCCTACGAGCAGTACTTC. Translation: CSASKREGHRSYEQYF. The V gene is TRBV20-1, the J gene TRBJ2-7; 10 bases align to TRBD2. V trimming: 3 bases; J trimming: 1 base; junction bases outside the gene matches: 9. CDR3 length equals 16 residues. CDR1 and CDR2 from the germline V gene are DFQATT and SNEGSKA (reference sequence).